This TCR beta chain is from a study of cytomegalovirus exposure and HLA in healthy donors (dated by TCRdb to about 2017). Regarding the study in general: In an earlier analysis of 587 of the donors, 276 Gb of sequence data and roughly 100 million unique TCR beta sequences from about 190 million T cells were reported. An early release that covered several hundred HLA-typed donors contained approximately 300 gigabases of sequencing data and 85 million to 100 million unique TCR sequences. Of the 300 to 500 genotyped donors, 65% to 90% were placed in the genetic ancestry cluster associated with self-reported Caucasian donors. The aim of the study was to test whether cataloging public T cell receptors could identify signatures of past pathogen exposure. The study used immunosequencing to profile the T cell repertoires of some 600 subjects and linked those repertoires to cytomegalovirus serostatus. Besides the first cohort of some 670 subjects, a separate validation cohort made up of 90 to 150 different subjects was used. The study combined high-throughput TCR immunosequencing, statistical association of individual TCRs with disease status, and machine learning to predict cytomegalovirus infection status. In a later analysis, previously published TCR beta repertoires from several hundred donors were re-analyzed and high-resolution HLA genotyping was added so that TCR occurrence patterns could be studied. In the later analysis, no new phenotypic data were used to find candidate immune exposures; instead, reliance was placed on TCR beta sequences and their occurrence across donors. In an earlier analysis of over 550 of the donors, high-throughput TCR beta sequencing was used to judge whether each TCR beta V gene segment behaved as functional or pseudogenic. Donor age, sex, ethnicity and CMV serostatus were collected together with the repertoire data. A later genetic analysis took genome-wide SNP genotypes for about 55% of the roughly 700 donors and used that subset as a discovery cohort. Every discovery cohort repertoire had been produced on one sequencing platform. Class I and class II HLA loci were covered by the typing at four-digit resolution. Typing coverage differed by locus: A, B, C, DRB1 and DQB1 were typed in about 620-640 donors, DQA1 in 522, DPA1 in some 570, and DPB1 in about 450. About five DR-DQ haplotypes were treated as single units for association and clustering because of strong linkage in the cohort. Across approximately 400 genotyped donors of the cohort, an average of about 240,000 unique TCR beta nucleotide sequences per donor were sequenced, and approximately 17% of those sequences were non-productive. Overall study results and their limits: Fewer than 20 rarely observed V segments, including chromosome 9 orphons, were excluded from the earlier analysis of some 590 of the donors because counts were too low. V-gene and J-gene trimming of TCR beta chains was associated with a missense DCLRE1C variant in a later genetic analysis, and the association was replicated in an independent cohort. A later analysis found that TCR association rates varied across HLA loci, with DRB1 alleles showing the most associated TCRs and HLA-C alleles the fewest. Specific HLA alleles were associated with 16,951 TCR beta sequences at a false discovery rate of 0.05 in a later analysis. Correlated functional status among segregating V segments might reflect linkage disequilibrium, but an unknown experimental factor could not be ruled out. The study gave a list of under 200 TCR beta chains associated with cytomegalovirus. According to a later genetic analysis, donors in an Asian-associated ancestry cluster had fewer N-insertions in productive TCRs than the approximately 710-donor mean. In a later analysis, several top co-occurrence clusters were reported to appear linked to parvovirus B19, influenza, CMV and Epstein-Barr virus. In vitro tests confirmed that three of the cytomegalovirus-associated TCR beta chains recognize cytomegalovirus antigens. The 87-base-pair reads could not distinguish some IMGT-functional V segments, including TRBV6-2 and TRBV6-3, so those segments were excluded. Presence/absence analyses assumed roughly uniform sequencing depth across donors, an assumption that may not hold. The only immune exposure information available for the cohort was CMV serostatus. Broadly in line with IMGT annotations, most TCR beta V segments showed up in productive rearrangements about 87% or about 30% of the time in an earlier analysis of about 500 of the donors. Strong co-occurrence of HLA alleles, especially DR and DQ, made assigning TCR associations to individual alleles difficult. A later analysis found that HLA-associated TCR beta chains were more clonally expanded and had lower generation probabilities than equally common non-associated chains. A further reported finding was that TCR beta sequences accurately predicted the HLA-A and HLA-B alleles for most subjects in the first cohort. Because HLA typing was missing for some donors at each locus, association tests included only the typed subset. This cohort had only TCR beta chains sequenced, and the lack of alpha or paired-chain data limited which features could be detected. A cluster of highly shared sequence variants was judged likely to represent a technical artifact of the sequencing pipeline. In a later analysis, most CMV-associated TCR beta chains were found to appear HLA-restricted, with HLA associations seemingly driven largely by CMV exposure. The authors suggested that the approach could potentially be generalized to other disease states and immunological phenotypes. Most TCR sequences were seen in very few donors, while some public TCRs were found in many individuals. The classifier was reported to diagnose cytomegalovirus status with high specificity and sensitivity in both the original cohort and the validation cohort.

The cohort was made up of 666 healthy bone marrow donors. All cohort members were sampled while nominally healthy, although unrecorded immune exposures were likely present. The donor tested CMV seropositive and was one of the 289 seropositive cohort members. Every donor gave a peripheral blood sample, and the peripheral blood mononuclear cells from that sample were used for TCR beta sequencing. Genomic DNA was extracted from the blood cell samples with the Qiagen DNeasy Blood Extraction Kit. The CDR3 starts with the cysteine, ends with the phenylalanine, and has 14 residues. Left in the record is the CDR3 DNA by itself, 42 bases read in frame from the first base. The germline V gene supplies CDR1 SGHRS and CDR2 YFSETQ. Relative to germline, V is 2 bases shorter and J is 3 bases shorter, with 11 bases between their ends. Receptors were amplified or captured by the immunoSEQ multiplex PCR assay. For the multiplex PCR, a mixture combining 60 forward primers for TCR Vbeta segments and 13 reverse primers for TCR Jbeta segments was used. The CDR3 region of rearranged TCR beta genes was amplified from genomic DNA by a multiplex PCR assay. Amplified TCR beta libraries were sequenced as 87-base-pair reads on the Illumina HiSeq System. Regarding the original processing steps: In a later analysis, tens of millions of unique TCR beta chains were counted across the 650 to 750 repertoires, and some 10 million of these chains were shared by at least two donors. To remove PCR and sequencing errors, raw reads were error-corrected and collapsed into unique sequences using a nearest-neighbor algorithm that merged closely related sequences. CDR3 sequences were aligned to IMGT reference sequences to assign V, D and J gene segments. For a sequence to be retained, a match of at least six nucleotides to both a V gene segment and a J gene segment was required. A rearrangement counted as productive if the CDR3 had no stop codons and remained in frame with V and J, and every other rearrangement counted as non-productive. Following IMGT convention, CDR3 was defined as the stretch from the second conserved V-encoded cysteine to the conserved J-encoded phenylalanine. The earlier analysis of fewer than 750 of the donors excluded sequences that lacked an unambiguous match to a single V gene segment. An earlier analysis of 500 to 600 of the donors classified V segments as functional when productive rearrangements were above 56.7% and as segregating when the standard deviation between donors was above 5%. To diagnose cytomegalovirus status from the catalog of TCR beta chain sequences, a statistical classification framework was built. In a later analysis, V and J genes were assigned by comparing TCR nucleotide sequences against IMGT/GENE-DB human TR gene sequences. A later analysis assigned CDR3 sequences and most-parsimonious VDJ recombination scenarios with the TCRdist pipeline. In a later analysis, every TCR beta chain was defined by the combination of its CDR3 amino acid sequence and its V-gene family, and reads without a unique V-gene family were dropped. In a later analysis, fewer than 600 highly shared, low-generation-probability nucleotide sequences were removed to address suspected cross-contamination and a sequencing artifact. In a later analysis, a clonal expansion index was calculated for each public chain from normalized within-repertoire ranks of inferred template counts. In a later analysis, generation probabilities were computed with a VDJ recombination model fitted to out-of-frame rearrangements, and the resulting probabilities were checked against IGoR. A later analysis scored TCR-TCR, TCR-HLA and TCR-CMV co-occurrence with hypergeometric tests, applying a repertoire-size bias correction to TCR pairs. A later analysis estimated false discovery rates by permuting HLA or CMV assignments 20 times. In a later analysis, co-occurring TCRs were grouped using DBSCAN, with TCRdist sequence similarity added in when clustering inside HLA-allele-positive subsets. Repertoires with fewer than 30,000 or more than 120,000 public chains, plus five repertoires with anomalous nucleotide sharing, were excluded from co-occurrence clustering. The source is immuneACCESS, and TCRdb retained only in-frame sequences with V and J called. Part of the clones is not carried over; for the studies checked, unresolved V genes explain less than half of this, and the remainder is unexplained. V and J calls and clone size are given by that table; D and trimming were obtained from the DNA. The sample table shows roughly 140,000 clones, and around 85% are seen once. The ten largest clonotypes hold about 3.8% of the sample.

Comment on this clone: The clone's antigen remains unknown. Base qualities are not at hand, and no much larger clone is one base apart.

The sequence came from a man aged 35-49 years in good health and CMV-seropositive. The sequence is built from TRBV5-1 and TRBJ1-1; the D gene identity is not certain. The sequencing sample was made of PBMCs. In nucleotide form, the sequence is TGCGCCAGCAGCTTAGTCAGGAGGGACACTGAAGCTTTCTTT. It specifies CASSLVRRDTEAFF.